Listed below are T cell receptor beta chains from one sample, sequenced in a study of blood T cell repertoires in COVID-19. Repertoires were generated with immunoSEQ multiplex PCR, while TCRdb's copy carries only in-frame clones and drops some. The repertoire holds about 220,000 clones, with about four fifths as singletons. Sequenced input: peripheral blood. These TCRs come from a woman in her sixties with acute or convalescent COVID-19. The CDR3 runs from the conserved cysteine through the conserved F or W.

V gene: TRBV4-1
CDR3 protein: CASSTDRNSGNTIYF

V gene: TRBV7-9
CDR3 protein: CASSNGAGGTNSYEQYF

V gene: TRBV28
CDR3 protein: CASSFRDQPQHF

V gene: TRBV6-5
CDR3 protein: CASSRDFYTGELFF

V gene: TRBV6-1
CDR3 protein: CASSEGRAGGYTF

V gene: TRBV15
CDR3 protein: CATSRGGGHTGELFF

V gene: TRBV18
CDR3 protein: CASSPQAGGSTDTQYF

V gene: TRBV27
CDR3 protein: CASSLFPAAGEKLFF

V gene: TRBV7-9
CDR3 protein: CASSPWTGDPGELFF

V gene: TRBV4-1
CDR3 protein: CASSQDPRQGAFSTEAFF

V gene: TRBV28
CDR3 protein: CATFPGNTNYGYTF

V gene: TRBV7-9
CDR3 protein: CASSSGGTEAFF

V gene: TRBV4-2
CDR3 protein: CASSQGLQGGRDKAFF

V gene: TRBV10-3
CDR3 protein: CAISESPGRETQYF

V gene: TRBV4-1
CDR3 protein: CASAGGPLSTDTQYF

V gene: TRBV4-3
CDR3 protein: CASSLTGVSGELFF

V gene: TRBV29-1
CDR3 protein: CSVEGGGGNRSYNEQFF

V gene: TRBV4-1
CDR3 protein: CASSQDRGRWNGYTF

V gene: TRBV6-5
CDR3 protein: CASRRGQGLVGYTF

V gene: TRBV24-1
CDR3 protein: CATSDPGRGNEKLFF

V gene: TRBV5-1
CDR3 protein: CASSLAPSGGYYEQYF

V gene: TRBV5-1
CDR3 protein: CASGDMGGFTDTQYF

V gene: TRBV2
CDR3 protein: CASSPKGANYGYTF

V gene: TRBV3-1/TRBV3-2
CDR3 protein: CASSRGTDTQYF

V gene: TRBV5-4
CDR3 protein: CASSYQGRLNTEAFF

V gene: TRBV28
CDR3 protein: CASSRTEPSAEAFF

V gene: TRBV7-8
CDR3 protein: CASSLQISGNTIYF

V gene: TRBV6-2/TRBV6-3
CDR3 protein: CASSWVTGSYEQYF

V gene: TRBV7-9
CDR3 protein: CASSLGGAAGNTIYF

V gene: TRBV5-1
CDR3 protein: CASSYRGISSNGGYTF

V gene: TRBV6-2/TRBV6-3
CDR3 protein: CASSMQGRATNEKLFF

V gene: TRBV6-6
CDR3 protein: CASSRDSYNYGYTF

V gene: TRBV6-5
CDR3 protein: CASSRGYPNEKLFF

V gene: TRBV9
CDR3 protein: CASSVGLADEQYF

V gene: TRBV7-8
CDR3 protein: CASSRTSLGPPRAGELFF

V gene: TRBV10-1
CDR3 protein: CASSESEGAEPGEGSGNTIYF

V gene: TRBV5-1
CDR3 protein: CASSSGVGWAQDGGYTF

V gene: TRBV7-2
CDR3 protein: CASSLGLITGELFF

V gene: TRBV7-9
CDR3 protein: CASSPQGTYNEQFF

V gene: TRBV11-2
CDR3 protein: CASSLEGQGHYEQYF

V gene: TRBV27
CDR3 protein: CASRSFNEQFF

V gene: TRBV4-1
CDR3 protein: CASSQVPGAQTGTGELFF

V gene: TRBV6-5
CDR3 protein: CATQGGYGYTF

V gene: TRBV28
CDR3 protein: CASSWGLNEKLFF

V gene: TRBV5-4
CDR3 protein: CASSPQPGQGTHYEQYF

V gene: TRBV21-1
CDR3 protein: CASSKDRGTDTQYF

V gene: TRBV7-2
CDR3 protein: CASSQGPNTEAFF

V gene: TRBV5-6
CDR3 protein: CASSGPTESQGTEAFF

V gene: TRBV3-1/TRBV3-2
CDR3 protein: CASSHSLAGGNEQFF

V gene: TRBV5-1
CDR3 protein: CASSSDTPGPGELFF

V gene: TRBV5-4
CDR3 protein: CASSLFGPGGEAFF

V gene: TRBV4-1
CDR3 protein: CASSRLAGNEQYF

V gene: TRBV10-3
CDR3 protein: CAVGVSLRSGNTIYF

V gene: TRBV3-1/TRBV3-2
CDR3 protein: CASSQVRQGPNSPLHF

V gene: TRBV9
CDR3 protein: CASNNLRDSPLHF